Shown below are 29 T cell receptor beta chains from a single sample sequenced in a study of CD8 T cells in ankylosing spondylitis. Broader study findings: Among TCR beta sequences, a motif of under ten highly homologous variants appeared characteristic of ankylosing spondylitis blood.

These TCRs' antigens remain unknown. MiXCR, run by TCRdb on the 5' RACE reads, gives a single entry per CDR3 protein. The data hold fewer than 450,000 distinct CDR3 sequences, with approximately 17% observed a single time. Sequenced material: blood, either unsorted or a sorted T cell fraction (not recorded which). These receptors were taken from a male donor with ankylosing spondylitis.

The chain carries TRBV4-2 and TRBJ2-4; 7 bases agree with TRBD1. Germline lookup yields CDR1 LGHNA and CDR2 YNFKEQ. This CDR3 comprises 16 residues. V lost 1 base to trimming and J lost 1 base; unmatched junction nucleotides: 4. CDR3 DNA: TGTGCCAGCAGCCAAGGAACAGGGGAGGCCAAAAACATTCAGTACTTC. Amino acid sequence: CASSQGTGEAKNIQYF.

The chain recombines TRBV9 with TRBJ2-7; TRBD1 aligns across 8 bases. The CDR3 contains 13 residues. V trimming: 4 bases; J trimming: 9 bases; junction bases outside the gene matches: 9. Germline CDR1 SGDLS, CDR2 YYNGEE. CDR3 nucleotides: TGTGCCAGCAGCACCGGGGGCGGGACAGGGCAGTACTTC. Encoded protein: CASSTGGGTGQYF.

The chain has TRBV20-1 and TRBJ2-1; 16 nucleotides agree with TRBD2. Germline-derived CDR1 and CDR2 are DFQATT and SNEGSKA (reference sequence). This CDR3 comprises 18 residues. CDR3: CRGQASGLAGGTYNEQFF. In nucleotides, the CDR3 is TGCAGGGGCCAGGCGTCGGGACTAGCGGGAGGGACCTACAATGAGCAGTTCTTC.

The chain uses TRBV20-1 and TRBJ1-2; possibly TRBD1 for D (6 bases). V was trimmed by 6 bases and J by 6 bases, leaving 11 bases between them. Germline-derived CDR1 and CDR2 are DFQATT and SNEGSKA (reference sequence). The CDR3 contains 11 residues. The CDR3 DNA is TGCAGTGCCTGGACAGCTAATGGCTACACCTTC. It translates to CSAWTANGYTF.

The chain couples TRBV2 to TRBJ1-1, with a tentative D call TRBD1 (5 bases). The CDR3 has 11 residues. Looked up from germline, CDR1 is SNHLY and CDR2 is FYNNEI. Trimming removed 6 bases at V and 9 bases at J, with 11 bases between. The CDR3 nucleotides are TGTGCCAGCAGCCTGACAGCCCAAGCTTTCTTT. It is translated as CASSLTAQAFF.

The chain uses TRBV6-1 and TRBJ1-2; TRBD1 matches 11 bases. CDR3 size: 14 residues. Germline loops: CDR1 MNHNS, CDR2 SASEGT. Trimming took 6 bases from V and 4 from J; bases not matched to a gene: 4. The CDR3 spells CASRRDRGTYGYTF. CDR3 coding DNA: TGTGCCAGCAGGAGGGACAGGGGGACCTATGGCTACACCTTC.

This clonotype turned up a few times. V gene TRBV20-1 combines with J gene TRBJ1-1, with D perhaps TRBD1 (5 bases). CDR1 and CDR2 from the germline V gene are DFQATT and SNEGSKA (reference sequence). CDR3 size: 14 residues. V lost 6 bases to trimming and J lost 0 bases, with 14 bases between them. The CDR3 DNA follows: TGCAGTGCCCCCTCGGGCAGGGTGAACACTGAAGCTTTCTTT. Amino acids: CSAPSGRVNTEAFF.

The table lists this clonotype with a few counts. This chain uses TRBV20-1 with TRBJ2-3; D gene uncertain. The V gene lost 1 base and the J gene lost 2 bases, with 10 bases spanning the gap. The germline gives CDR1 DFQATT, CDR2 SNEGSKA (reference sequence). CDR3 length: 14 amino acids. CDR3 loop: CSARGEISTDTQYF. In DNA, the CDR3 is TGCAGTGCTAGAGGCGAGATTTCCACAGATACGCAGTATTTT.

This clonotype was found many times. This chain uses TRBV15 with TRBJ1-2, with D possibly matching TRBD1 (5 bases). Trimming took 0 bases from V and 4 from J, leaving 12 bases between them. Looked up from germline, CDR1 is LNHNV and CDR2 is YYDKDF (reference sequence). The CDR3 runs to 15 residues. CDR3 amino acids: CATSRDSQGSYGYTF. CDR3 DNA sequence: TGTGCCACCAGCAGAGATAGCCAGGGAAGCTATGGCTACACCTTC. The full variable domain, in which reference TRBV15 and TRBJ1-2 provide the parts outside the CDR3, is DAMVIQNPRYQVTQFGKPVTLSCSQTLNHNVMYWYQQKSSQAPKLLFHYYDKDFNNEADTPDNFQSRRPNTSFCFLDIRSPGLGDTAMYLCATSRDSQGSYGYTFGSGTRLTVV.

Only a few counts were recorded for this clonotype. The chain combines TRBV20-1 with TRBJ1-2, with 7 bases that match TRBD1. Germline V gene lookup returns CDR1 DFQATT and CDR2 SNEGSKA (reference sequence). Trimming took 3 bases from V and 12 from J; bases not matched to a gene: 13. This CDR3 comprises 13 residues. The CDR3 loop reads CSARTGPTSQHTF. The CDR3 region has the DNA TGCAGTGCTAGGACAGGGCCGACCTCTCAACACACCTTC.

This chain connects TRBV6-1 to TRBJ1-2; a possible D gene is TRBD1 (5 bases). This CDR3 region has 13 residues. Germline CDR1 and CDR2: MNHNS and SASEGT. Trimming took 4 bases from V and 8 from J, leaving 14 bases between them. Written as DNA, the CDR3 is TGTGCCAGCAGTGTCCGACAGAGACAAGGCTACACCTTC. Encoded protein: CASSVRQRQGYTF.

This clonotype was detected ten times or more. The V gene is TRBV20-1, the J gene TRBJ1-5; D is unclear. Deletions cut 4 bases from V and 1 base from J, with 11 bases between. This CDR3 is 14 amino acids long. CDR1 is DFQATT, CDR2 SNEGSKA, per germline (reference sequence). The CDR3 spells CSATDQRSNQPQHF. CDR3 nucleotide sequence: TGCAGTGCTACGGACCAAAGGAGCAATCAGCCCCAGCATTTT.

The V gene is TRBV19, the J gene TRBJ2-7, with a weak D call TRBD2 (6 bases). The CDR3 totals 15 residues. The germline V and J ends were trimmed by 2 bases and 2 bases, with 13 bases remaining between them. Germline V gene sequence: CDR1 LNHDA, CDR2 SQIVND (reference sequence). This CDR3 is CASSIRRGNPYEQYF. The CDR3, as DNA: TGTGCCAGTAGTATACGCCGGGGGAACCCCTACGAGCAGTACTTC. The variable domain in full, completed from reference TRBV19 and TRBJ2-7, reads DGGITQSPKYLFRKEGQNVTLSCEQNLNHDAMYWYRQDPGQGLRLIYYSQIVNDFQKGDIAEGYSVSREKKESFPLTVTSAQKNPTAFYLCASSIRRGNPYEQYFGPGTRLTVT.

This clonotype was recorded at least ten times. This chain joins TRBV7-6 and TRBJ2-2; tentative D call: TRBD1 (6 bases). Deletions cut 1 base from V and 6 bases from J, with 12 bases between. This CDR3 has 15 residues. Germline V CDR1 and CDR2: SGHVS, FNYEAQ. The CDR3 coding sequence is TGTGCCAGCAGCTTAGTTACAGGGAATGCCGGGGAGCTGTTTTTT. Its translation is CASSLVTGNAGELFF.

The rearrangement links TRBV12-3 or TRBV12-4 to TRBJ2-2; D gene ambiguous. V shed 1 base and J shed 5 bases, with 11 bases lying between them. The CDR3 totals 15 residues. In DNA form, the CDR3 reads TGTGCCAGCAGTTTAGAGGCAAAGAGAACCGGGGAGCTGTTTTTT. Encoded protein: CASSLEAKRTGELFF.

V is TRBV29-1 and J is TRBJ2-1; 7 bases map to TRBD1. From germline, CDR1 is SQVTM and CDR2 ANQGSEA. Losses at the gene ends were 6 bases for V and 5 bases for J; bases not matched to a gene: 1. The CDR3 length is 11 residues. CDR3 residues: CSVGQHNEQFF. DNA of the CDR3: TGCAGCGTGGGACAGCACAATGAGCAGTTCTTC.

This chain connects TRBV6-1 to TRBJ1-1; D remains unclear. V was clipped by 6 bases and J by 2 bases, with 10 bases between them. The CDR3 is 13 amino acids. Germline lookup yields CDR1 MNHNS and CDR2 SASEGT. CDR3 coding DNA: TGTGCCAGCAGCCCACAACCCAACACTGAAGCTTTCTTT. It translates to CASSPQPNTEAFF.

The chain has TRBV5-1 and TRBJ2-7; 9 nucleotides agree with TRBD1. CDR3 length equals 16 residues. V gave up 1 base and J gave up 3 bases; unmatched junction bases: 8. Per the germline V gene, CDR1 is SGHRS and CDR2 is YFSETQ. CDR3 loop: CASSLTTGTGSYEQYF. CDR3 DNA: TGCGCCAGCAGCTTGACAACCGGGACAGGGAGCTACGAGCAGTACTTC.

This clonotype was picked up a small number of times. The chain links TRBV18 to TRBJ1-1; D remains unclear. V lost 3 bases and J lost 7, with 9 bases in between. The CDR3 contains 12 residues. CDR1 and CDR2 (germline): KGHSH, LQKENI. In DNA form, the CDR3 reads TGTGCCAGCTCACCCACAGCGATTGAAGCTTTCTTT. Its protein is CASSPTAIEAFF.

This clonotype has a count of ten or more. One end of the junction fails to match germline, which may point to a read error. The rearrangement joins TRBV7-9 to TRBJ1-2; a weak D match, TRBD1 (5 bases). The CDR3 consists of 13 residues. CDR1 and CDR2 (germline): SEHNR, FQNEAQ (reference sequence). In nucleotides, the CDR3 is TGCGCCAGCAGCTTGGCTGGGGGCTATGGCTACACCTTC. This gives the protein CASSLAGGYGYTF.

In this sample, this clonotype turned up a few times. This chain links TRBV6-1 with TRBJ1-2, with 9 bases fitting TRBD1. The CDR3 totals 15 residues. Unmatched junction bases numbered 9, after V lost 6 bases and J lost 4 bases. Germline V lookup: CDR1 MNHNS, CDR2 SASEGT. This CDR3 reads CASSRTGQGIYGYTF. CDR3 coding DNA: TGTGCCAGCAGCCGTACGGGACAGGGAATCTATGGCTACACCTTC.

The chain employs TRBV24-1 and TRBJ1-1; TRBD1 matches at 8 bases. This CDR3 comprises 15 residues. Trimming removed 4 bases from V and 3 bases from J; junction bases left unmatched: 6. Per the germline V gene, CDR1 is KGHDR and CDR2 is SFDVKD. The CDR3 bases are TGTGCCACCAGTGACCCAGGACAGGGCGACACTGAAGCTTTCTTT. Protein product: CATSDPGQGDTEAFF.

This clonotype has only a few counts. The gene calls are TRBV28 and TRBJ1-2, with TRBD1 identical over 7 bases. This CDR3 has 14 amino acids. V gave up 5 bases and J gave up 2 bases; unmatched junction bases: 5. Germline CDR1 MDHEN, CDR2 SYDVKM. The CDR3 is CASSPNRGNYGYTF. In DNA form, the CDR3 reads TGTGCCAGCAGTCCCAACAGGGGAAACTATGGCTACACCTTC.

This clonotype was observed a handful of times. J is TRBJ2-7 and V is TRBV27; 13 bases map to TRBD2. CDR3 length: 13 amino acids. The J segment lost 12 bases and the V segment lost 8 bases, leaving 10 bases of the junction unmatched. The germline CDR1 and CDR2 sequences are MNHEY and SMNVEV (reference sequence). This CDR3 reads CASAPGLAGVLYF. The CDR3 DNA sequence: TGTGCCAGCGCTCCAGGACTAGCGGGAGTTCTGTACTTC.

This clonotype was observed a handful of times. This chain connects TRBV9 to TRBJ2-2; D ambiguous. The CDR3 sequence is 12 residues long. Germline CDR1 is SGDLS and CDR2 is YYNGEE. With 2 bases removed from V and 7 bases from J, the gap between germline ends came to 6 bases. This CDR3 is CASSVEIGELFF. The CDR3, as DNA: TGTGCCAGCAGCGTCGAGATCGGGGAGCTGTTTTTT.

This clonotype was counted only a few times. The chain combines TRBV5-1 with TRBJ2-3; 7 nucleotides agree with TRBD2. Germline-derived CDR1 and CDR2 are SGHRS and YFSETQ. The V gene end was trimmed by 7 bases and the J gene end by 4 bases; junction bases not matched to a gene: 6. The CDR3 is 13 residues long. CDR3 residues: CASARGDPDTQYF. The CDR3 DNA reads TGCGCCAGCGCCCGGGGGGACCCAGATACGCAGTATTTT.

The chain has TRBV9 and TRBJ2-7; 9 nucleotides line up with TRBD1. The CDR3 is 14 amino acids. Trimming cost V 3 bases and J 4 bases; bases outside gene matches: 5. Germline lookup yields CDR1 SGDLS and CDR2 YYNGEE. CDR3 amino acids: CASSAGTGLYEQYF. Here the CDR3 DNA reads TGTGCCAGCAGCGCCGGGACAGGGTTGTACGAGCAGTACTTC.

This clonotype showed up just a few times. V usage is TRBV5-6 and J usage is TRBJ2-5; D is undetermined. Trimming cost V 3 bases and J 0 bases, with 12 bases left between them. There are 15 residues in the CDR3. Germline loops: CDR1 SGHDT, CDR2 YYEEEE. This CDR3 is CASSYGPKNQETQYF. CDR3 in DNA: TGTGCCAGCAGCTACGGGCCCAAAAACCAAGAGACCCAGTACTTC.

This clonotype showed up just a few times. The J gene is TRBJ2-1, the V gene TRBV15, with D perhaps TRBD2 (5 bases). This CDR3 comprises 13 residues. The V end lost 0 bases, the J end lost 8 bases, and 8 bases lay between the germline ends. CDR1 and CDR2 from the germline V gene are LNHNV and YYDKDF (reference sequence). CDR3 sequence: CATSRDPGDEQFF. In nucleotides, the CDR3 is TGTGCCACCAGCAGAGATCCCGGGGATGAGCAGTTCTTC.